The rows below give T cell receptor beta chains drawn from one sample of a study of blood T cell repertoires in COVID-19. Profiled with immunoSEQ multiplex PCR; TCRdb holds only in-frame clones, not every one. The sample has about 220,000 clones, 80% to 90% seen once; the top ten hold 3.6%. The material sequenced was PBMCs or T cells enriched from blood (not recorded which). Every receptor here comes from a woman between 40 and 50 years old who had been exposed to COVID-19. The CDR3 runs from the conserved cysteine through the conserved F or W. Fields, in order: clone size, J gene, V gene, D gene, CDR3 DNA, CDR3 protein. A D gene is named only where the DNA matches it firmly. Expanded clones are given a class, and other clones once, few, many or no size at all.

NA,TRBJ1-5,TRBV5-1,NA,TGCGCCAGCAGCCTCGGGGGGTCCAATCAGCCCCAGCATTTT,CASSLGGSNQPQHF
NA,TRBJ2-5,TRBV5-1,TRBD2,TGCGCCAGCAGCACGGGACTAGCGGGGGGAGAGACCCAGTACTTC,CASSTGLAGGETQYF
NA,TRBJ1-5,TRBV19,NA,TGTGCCAGTAGTATCTCAGGGGTCAATCAGCCCCAGCATTTT,CASSISGVNQPQHF
NA,TRBJ1-3,TRBV2,NA,TGTGCCAGCAGTGATATGTTGGGCTCGGACACCATATATTTT,CASSDMLGSDTIYF
NA,TRBJ2-5,TRBV28,NA,TGTGCCAGCAGCGGGACACCCCGTCAAGAGACCCAGTACTTC,CASSGTPRQETQYF
NA,TRBJ1-1,TRBV5-1,TRBD1,TGCGCCAGCAGCTTGGGACAGGGCAGAACTGAAGCTTTCTTT,CASSLGQGRTEAFF
NA,TRBJ2-5,TRBV4-1,NA,TGCGCCAGCAGCCAAGGGGGGGGCAGGGGCGCGGTGGAGACCCAGTACTTC,CASSQGGGRGAVETQYF
NA,TRBJ2-1,TRBV19,TRBD1,TGTGCCAGTAGTACCCGACAGGGGGAGGCGTTTTACAATGAGCAGTTCTTC,CASSTRQGEAFYNEQFF
NA,TRBJ1-5,TRBV12-3/TRBV12-4,NA,TGTGCCAGCAGTTTGGGCGTAAATCAGCCCCAGCATTTT,CASSLGVNQPQHF
NA,TRBJ1-2,TRBV19,TRBD1,TGTGCCAGTAGAGGACAGGGGGCAGGGCGCTATGGCTACACCTTC,CASRGQGAGRYGYTF
NA,TRBJ1-5,TRBV30,TRBD1,TGTGCCTGGACTCGGGACAGGGGAAGTCAGCCCCAGCATTTT,CAWTRDRGSQPQHF
NA,TRBJ1-1,TRBV24-1,NA,TGTGCCACCAGTGACTCCGGGGGGGGACCCGAGACTGAAGCTTTCTTT,CATSDSGGGPETEAFF
NA,TRBJ2-1,TRBV14,TRBD1,TGTGCCAGCAGCCAAGATCAGGGACAGACTTACAATGAGCAGTTCTTC,CASSQDQGQTYNEQFF
NA,TRBJ1-1,TRBV12-5,NA,TGTGCTAGTGGTTTGTCGGGAAACACTGAAGCTTTCTTT,CASGLSGNTEAFF
NA,TRBJ2-3,TRBV6-5,TRBD2,TGTGCCAGCAGTCGGGGACTAGCGCAAGATACGCAGTATTTT,CASSRGLAQDTQYF
NA,TRBJ1-2,TRBV18,NA,TGTGCCAGCTCACCAGGGCAGGGTGAAAGCTACACCTTC,CASSPGQGESYTF
NA,TRBJ2-7,TRBV6-1,NA,TGTGCCAGCAGTGATGGGACAATCTACGAGCAGTACTTC,CASSDGTIYEQYF
NA,TRBJ2-5,TRBV20-1,TRBD2,TGCAGTGCTAGTCCGACTAGCGGGGCTCAAGAGACCCAGTACTTC,CSASPTSGAQETQYF
NA,TRBJ2-2,TRBV27,NA,TGTGCCAGCAGTTTAGGGCAGGCGAACACCGGGGAGCTGTTTTTT,CASSLGQANTGELFF
NA,TRBJ2-1,TRBV19,TRBD2,TGTGCCAGTAGGGATCCGGGACTAGCGGGGGGCCTAGAGCAGTTCTTC,CASRDPGLAGGLEQFF
few,TRBJ2-1,TRBV5-1,TRBD2,TGCGCCAGCAGCTCGGGGGGGACCAATTACAATGAGCAGTTCTTC,CASSSGGTNYNEQFF
NA,TRBJ2-3,TRBV7-3,TRBD2,TGTGCCAGCAGCTTAAAGGGGACCTCCACCAGCGGGGTGGGGGATACGCAGTATTTT,CASSLKGTSTSGVGDTQYF
NA,TRBJ2-7,TRBV5-1,TRBD1,TGCGCCAGCACGGAAAGGACAGGGAACTACGAGCAGTACTTC,CASTERTGNYEQYF
NA,TRBJ1-3,TRBV15,NA,TGTGCCACCATCGAGACTGGGTCTGGAAACACCATATATTTT,CATIETGSGNTIYF
NA,TRBJ2-2,TRBV2,TRBD1,TGTGCCAGCAGCAACAGGGGTTTGGTCACCGGGGAGCTGTTTTTT,CASSNRGLVTGELFF
NA,TRBJ1-2,TRBV23-1,NA,TGCGCCAGCAGTCAATCGACCAGGGGAAACTATGGCTACACCTTC,CASSQSTRGNYGYTF
once,TRBJ2-3,TRBV3-1/TRBV3-2,TRBD2,TGTGCCAGCAGCCAAACAGTTCTAGCGGGGGGGCGGACAGATACGCAGTATTTT,CASSQTVLAGGRTDTQYF
NA,TRBJ1-2,TRBV4-1,TRBD1,TGCGCCAGCAGGGGGACAGGGGGTGACTATGGCTACACCTTC,CASRGTGGDYGYTF
NA,TRBJ1-4,TRBV3-1/TRBV3-2,NA,TGTGCCAGCAGCCAAGATGGGCAACAAAAACTGTTTTTT,CASSQDGQQKLFF
NA,TRBJ2-1,TRBV27,NA,TGTGCCAGCAGTTTACGGACGGGCGGGTGGAGCTCCTACAATGAGCAGTTCTTC,CASSLRTGGWSSYNEQFF
NA,TRBJ1-1,TRBV10-3,TRBD1,TGTGCCATCAGTGCCGGACAGGGGGTGAACACTGAAGCTTTCTTT,CAISAGQGVNTEAFF
NA,TRBJ1-3,TRBV12-5,NA,TGTGCTAGTGGTTTGGGGGACACCTCTGGAAACACCATATATTTT,CASGLGDTSGNTIYF
NA,TRBJ2-5,TRBV11-3,TRBD2,TGTGCCAGCAGCACGGGACTAGCGGGGGGGAAAGAGACCCAGTACTTC,CASSTGLAGGKETQYF
NA,TRBJ2-3,TRBV7-2,NA,TGTGCCAGCAGCTTAGCCCGACAGTTTAGCACAGATACGCAGTATTTT,CASSLARQFSTDTQYF
NA,TRBJ2-2,TRBV5-8,NA,TGTGCCAGCACCCGGGGATCCGGGGGTTCCGGGGAGCTGTTTTTT,CASTRGSGGSGELFF
NA,TRBJ2-7,TRBV6-5,NA,TGTGCCAGCAGCGGACTTCCATACGAGCAGTACTTC,CASSGLPYEQYF
NA,TRBJ2-3,TRBV7-2,NA,TGTGCCAGCAGCTTAGGCCGGACTCGCACAGATACGCAGTATTTT,CASSLGRTRTDTQYF
NA,TRBJ1-1,TRBV18,TRBD1,TGTGCCAGCTCACCACGGGACAGGGGAGGGACTGAAGCTTTCTTT,CASSPRDRGGTEAFF
few,TRBJ2-1,TRBV7-6,TRBD2,TGTGCCAGCAGCTCACTAGCGGGGAAATACAATGAGCAGTTCTTC,CASSSLAGKYNEQFF
NA,TRBJ1-3,TRBV9,TRBD1,TGTGCCAGCACCAGGGGACAGTCCACTGGAAACACCATATATTTT,CASTRGQSTGNTIYF
NA,TRBJ2-2,TRBV9,TRBD2,TGTGCCAGCAGCGACCCTAGCGGGGGGGCCTACAACACCGGGGAGCTGTTTTTT,CASSDPSGGAYNTGELFF
NA,TRBJ1-6,TRBV9,NA,TGTGCCAGCAGCGTAGCAAGGGGGAGCTCCTATAATTCACCCCTCCACTTT,CASSVARGSSYNSPLHF
NA,TRBJ1-2,TRBV5-6,TRBD1,TGTGCCAGCAGCTTGGTGGACAGGGGGCTTCTAATTAGTTACACCTTC,CASSLVDRGLLISYTF
NA,TRBJ1-2,TRBV4-3,TRBD1,TGCGCCAGCAGCCAAGATCAGGGGGGTGAGAATGGCTACACCTTC,CASSQDQGGENGYTF
NA,TRBJ1-1,TRBV27,TRBD1,TGTGCCAGCGGGACAGGGGACACTGAAGCTTTCTTT,CASGTGDTEAFF